This TCR beta chain originates from a study of blood T cell repertoires in COVID-19. Looking at the study overall: Samples came from the United States, Italy and Spain, spanning acute and convalescent COVID-19. From T cells, B-cell-depleted T cells, or PBMCs came the material, which was cDNA or gDNA.

V was cut by 6 bases and J by 5 bases, with 13 bases left in between. The CDR3 is made up of 13 amino acids. Germline V gives CDR1 GTSNPN, CDR2 SVGIG (reference sequence). Seattle patients were enrolled while actively infected and followed longitudinally. Original processing notes: Reference gene primer amplification in the assay estimated nucleated cell counts. Method: immunoSEQ multiplex PCR; TCRdb's copy keeps in-frame clones and lacks some. The V and J calls and clone size come from that table; D and trimming were worked out from the DNA. The table lists fewer than 300,000 clones, 85% to 90% of them singletons.

The source material was peripheral blood. The chain is built from TRBV30 and TRBJ1-4, with D perhaps matching TRBD1 (5 bases). This receptor was taken from a woman in her twenties or thirties with COVID-19, enrolled during active disease. CDR3 protein: CACGRGTNEKLFF. The CDR3 DNA reads as TGTGCCTGCGGACGGGGGACGAATGAAAAACTGTTTTTT.